This record concerns one T cell receptor (beta chain) sequence. These data come from a study of blood T cell repertoires in COVID-19. V trimming: 5 bases; J trimming: 2 bases; junction bases outside the gene matches: 12. Germline CDR1 is MDHEN and CDR2 is SYDVKM. The CDR3 runs to 17 residues. Clones were sequenced by immunoSEQ multiplex PCR, and TCRdb holds only the in-frame ones, with some missing. Of fewer than 70,000 clones listed, 88% are singletons. The V gene is TRBV28, the J gene TRBJ2-7; 10 nucleotides line up with TRBD2. The specimen sequenced was peripheral blood. The receptor was derived from a human donor in a cohort sampled during active COVID-19. CDR3 coding DNA: TGTGCCAGCAGTACAATACAGCGGGAGGGCCTTACCTACGAGCAGTACTTC. This sequence encodes CASSTIQREGLTYEQYF.